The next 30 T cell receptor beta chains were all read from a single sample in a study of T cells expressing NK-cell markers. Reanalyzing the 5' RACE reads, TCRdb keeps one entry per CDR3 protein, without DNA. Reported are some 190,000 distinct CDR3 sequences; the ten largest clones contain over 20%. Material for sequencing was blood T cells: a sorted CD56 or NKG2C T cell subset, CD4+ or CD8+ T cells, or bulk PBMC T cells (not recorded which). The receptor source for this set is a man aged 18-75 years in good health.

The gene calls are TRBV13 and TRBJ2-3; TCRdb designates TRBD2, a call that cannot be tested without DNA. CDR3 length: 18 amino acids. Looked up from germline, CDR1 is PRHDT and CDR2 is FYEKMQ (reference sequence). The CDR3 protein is CASSFNLAGGGATDTQYF.

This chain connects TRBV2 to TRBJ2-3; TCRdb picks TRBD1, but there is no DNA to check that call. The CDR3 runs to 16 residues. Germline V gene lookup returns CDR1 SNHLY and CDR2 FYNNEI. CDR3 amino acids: CASSELGGGLPYTQYF. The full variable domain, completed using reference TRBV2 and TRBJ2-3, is EPEVTQTPSHQVTQMGQEVILRCVPISNHLYFYWYRQILGQKVEFLVSFYNNEISEKSEIFDDQFSVERPDGSNFTLKIRSTKLEDSAMYFCASSELGGGLPYTQYFGPGTRLTVL.

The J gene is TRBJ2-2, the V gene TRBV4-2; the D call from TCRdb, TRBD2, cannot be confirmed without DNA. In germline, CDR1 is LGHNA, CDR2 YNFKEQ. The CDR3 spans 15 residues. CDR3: CASSQSGENTGELFF.

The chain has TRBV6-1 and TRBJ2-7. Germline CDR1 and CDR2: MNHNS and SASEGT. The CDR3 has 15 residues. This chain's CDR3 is CASGYLLGDSYEQYF.

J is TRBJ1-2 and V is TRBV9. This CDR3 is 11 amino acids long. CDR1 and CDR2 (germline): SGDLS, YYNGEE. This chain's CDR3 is CASSVGYGYTF.

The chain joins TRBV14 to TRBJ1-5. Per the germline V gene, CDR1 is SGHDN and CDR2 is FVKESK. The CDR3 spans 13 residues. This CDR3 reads CASSQDTDQPQHF.

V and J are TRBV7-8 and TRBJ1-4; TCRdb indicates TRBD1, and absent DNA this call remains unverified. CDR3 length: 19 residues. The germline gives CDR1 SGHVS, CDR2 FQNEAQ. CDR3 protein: CASSLAAGQTLATNEKLFF.

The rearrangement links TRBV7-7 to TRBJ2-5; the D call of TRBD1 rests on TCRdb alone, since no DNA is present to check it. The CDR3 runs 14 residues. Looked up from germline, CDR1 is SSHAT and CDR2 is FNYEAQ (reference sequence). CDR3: CASSLNRGQETQYF.

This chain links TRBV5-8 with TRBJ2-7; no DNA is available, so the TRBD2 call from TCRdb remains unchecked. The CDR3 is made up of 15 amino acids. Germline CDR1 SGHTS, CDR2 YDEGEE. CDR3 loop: CASRFRDLGNHEQYF.

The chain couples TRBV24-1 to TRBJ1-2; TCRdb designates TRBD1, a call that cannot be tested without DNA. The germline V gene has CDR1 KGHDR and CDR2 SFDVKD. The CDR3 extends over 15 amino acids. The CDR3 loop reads CATSDYRGANYGYTF.

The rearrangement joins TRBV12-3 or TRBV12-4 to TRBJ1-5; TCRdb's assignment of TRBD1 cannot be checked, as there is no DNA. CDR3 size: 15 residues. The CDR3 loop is CASSPDGGINQPQHF.

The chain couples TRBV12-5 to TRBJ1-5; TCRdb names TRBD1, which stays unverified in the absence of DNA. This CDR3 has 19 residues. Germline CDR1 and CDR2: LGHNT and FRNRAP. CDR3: CASGFVNSGYGTGNQPQHF.

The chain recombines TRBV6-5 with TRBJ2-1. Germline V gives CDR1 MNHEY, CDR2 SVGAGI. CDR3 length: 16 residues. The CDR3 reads CASSYSIRSSYNEQFF.

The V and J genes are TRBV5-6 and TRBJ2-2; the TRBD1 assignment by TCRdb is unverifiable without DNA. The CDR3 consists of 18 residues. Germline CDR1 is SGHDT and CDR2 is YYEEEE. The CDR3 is CASSLSSLGRVYTGELFF.

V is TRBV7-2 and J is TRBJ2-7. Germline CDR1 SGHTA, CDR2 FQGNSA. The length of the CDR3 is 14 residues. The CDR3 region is CASSLVRGDYEQYF.

The CDR3: CASRTGTHTGETQYF. The gene calls are TRBV7-9 and TRBJ2-5; the TCRdb call, TRBD1, lacks DNA for checking. CDR3 size: 15 residues. CDR1 and CDR2 from the germline V gene are SEHNR and FQNEAQ (reference sequence).

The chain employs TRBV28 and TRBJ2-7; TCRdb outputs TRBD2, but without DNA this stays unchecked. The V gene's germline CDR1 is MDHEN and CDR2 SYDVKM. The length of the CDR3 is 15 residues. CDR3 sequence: CASSMTSGGWYEQYF.

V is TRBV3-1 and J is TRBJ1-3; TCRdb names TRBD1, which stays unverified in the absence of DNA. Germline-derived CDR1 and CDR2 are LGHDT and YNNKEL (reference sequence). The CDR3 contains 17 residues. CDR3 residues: CASSQEKGARPGNTIYF.

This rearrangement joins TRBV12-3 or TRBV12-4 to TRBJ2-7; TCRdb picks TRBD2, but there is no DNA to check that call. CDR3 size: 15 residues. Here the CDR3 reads CASSFEQGGTYEQYF.

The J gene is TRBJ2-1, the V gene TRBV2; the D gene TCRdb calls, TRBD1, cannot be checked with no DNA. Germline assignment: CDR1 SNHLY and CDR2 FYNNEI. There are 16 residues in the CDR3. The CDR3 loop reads CASSEPGHSSYNEQFF.

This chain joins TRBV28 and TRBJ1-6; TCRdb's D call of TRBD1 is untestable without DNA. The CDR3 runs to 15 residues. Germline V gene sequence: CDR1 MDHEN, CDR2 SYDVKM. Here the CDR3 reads CASSLRGSYNSPLHF.

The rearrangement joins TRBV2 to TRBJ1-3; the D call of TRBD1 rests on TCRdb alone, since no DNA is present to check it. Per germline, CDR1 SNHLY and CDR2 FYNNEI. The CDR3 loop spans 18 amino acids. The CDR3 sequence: CASSEFRDREIAGNTIYF.

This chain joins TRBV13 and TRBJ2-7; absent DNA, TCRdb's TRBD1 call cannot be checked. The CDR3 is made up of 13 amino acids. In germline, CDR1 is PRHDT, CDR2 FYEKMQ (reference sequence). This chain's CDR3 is CASSKRRGNEQYF.

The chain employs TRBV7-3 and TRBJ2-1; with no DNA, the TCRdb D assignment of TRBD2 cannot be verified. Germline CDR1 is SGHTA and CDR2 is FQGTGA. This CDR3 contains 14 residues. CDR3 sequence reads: CASSFTSGGTEQFF.

The CDR3 protein is CASSPPGPQRFEQFF. This chain uses TRBV7-9 with TRBJ2-1; lacking DNA, the TRBD1 call made by TCRdb goes unchecked. CDR1 is SEHNR and CDR2 is FQNEAQ in the germline V gene (reference sequence). The CDR3 runs 15 residues.

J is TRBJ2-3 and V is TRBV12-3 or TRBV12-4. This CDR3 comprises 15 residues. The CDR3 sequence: CASSYRTASTDTQYF.

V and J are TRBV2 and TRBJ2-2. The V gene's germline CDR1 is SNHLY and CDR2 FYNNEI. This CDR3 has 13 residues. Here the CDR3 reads CASVSGNTGELFF. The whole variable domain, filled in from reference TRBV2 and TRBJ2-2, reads EPEVTQTPSHQVTQMGQEVILRCVPISNHLYFYWYRQILGQKVEFLVSFYNNEISEKSEIFDDQFSVERPDGSNFTLKIRSTKLEDSAMYFCASVSGNTGELFFGEGSRLTVL.

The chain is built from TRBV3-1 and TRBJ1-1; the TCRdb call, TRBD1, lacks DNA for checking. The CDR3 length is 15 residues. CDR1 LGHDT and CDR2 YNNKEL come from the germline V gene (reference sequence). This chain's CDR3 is CASSSKTVLGTEAFF.

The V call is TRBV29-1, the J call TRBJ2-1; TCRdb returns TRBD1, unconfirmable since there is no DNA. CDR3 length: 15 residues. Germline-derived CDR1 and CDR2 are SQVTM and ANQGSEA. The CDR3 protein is CSVEGTPEEWNEQFF.

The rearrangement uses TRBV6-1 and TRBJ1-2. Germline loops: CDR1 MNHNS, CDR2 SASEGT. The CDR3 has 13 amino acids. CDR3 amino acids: CASSGVGRGSYTF.